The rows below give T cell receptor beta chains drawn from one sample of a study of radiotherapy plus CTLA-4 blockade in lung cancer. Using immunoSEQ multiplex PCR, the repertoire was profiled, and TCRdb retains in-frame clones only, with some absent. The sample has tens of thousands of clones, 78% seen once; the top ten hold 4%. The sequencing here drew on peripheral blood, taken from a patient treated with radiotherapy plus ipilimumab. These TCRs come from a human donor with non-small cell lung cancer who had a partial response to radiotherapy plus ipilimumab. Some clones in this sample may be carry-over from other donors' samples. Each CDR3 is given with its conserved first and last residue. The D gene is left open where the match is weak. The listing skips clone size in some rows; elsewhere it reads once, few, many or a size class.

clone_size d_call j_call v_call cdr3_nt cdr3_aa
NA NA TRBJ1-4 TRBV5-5 TGTGCCAGCAGCTTGCGGGGAGTCGAAAATGAAAAACTGTTTTTT CASSLRGVENEKLFF
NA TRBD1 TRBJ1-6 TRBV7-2 TGCGCCAGCAGCGTGGACAGGTTGAATTCACCCCTCCACTTT CASSVDRLNSPLHF
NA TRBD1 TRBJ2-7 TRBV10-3 TGTGCCATCAGGTCCGCGACAGGGGGCGACGAGCAGTACTTC CAIRSATGGDEQYF
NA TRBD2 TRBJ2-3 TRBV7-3 TGTGCCAGCAGCTTGGGGACTAGCTGGGGGCCAGATACGCAGTATTTT CASSLGTSWGPDTQYF
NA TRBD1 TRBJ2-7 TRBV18 TGTGCCAGCTCCACAAACGCCCCAGGGGGCGTTGACGAGCAGTACTTC CASSTNAPGGVDEQYF
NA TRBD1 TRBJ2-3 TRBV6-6 TGTGCCAGCAGCCCAATGGGACAGGGGACAGATACGCAGTATTTT CASSPMGQGTDTQYF
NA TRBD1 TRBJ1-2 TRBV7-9 TGTGCCAGCAGCACGGGGACAGTTGGCTACACCTTC CASSTGTVGYTF
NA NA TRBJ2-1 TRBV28 TGTGCCAGCAGAAGTTCGTCGGTCTCCTACAATGAGCAGTTCTTC CASRSSSVSYNEQFF
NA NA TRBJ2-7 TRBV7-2 TGTGCCAGCAGCCTCGACACCTTCTCCTACGAGCAGTACTTC CASSLDTFSYEQYF
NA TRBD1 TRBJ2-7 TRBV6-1 TGTGCCAGCAGTGGAACAGGGGACCGCGAGCAGTACTTC CASSGTGDREQYF
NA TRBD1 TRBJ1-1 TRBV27 TGTGCCAGCAGGCGACAGGGGCTTCGTGCTGAAGCTTTCTTT CASRRQGLRAEAFF
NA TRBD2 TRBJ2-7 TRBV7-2 TGTGCCAGCAGCCTACGAAGGTCCGCGGGGGGGGGTCCCTACGAGCAGTACTTC CASSLRRSAGGGPYEQYF
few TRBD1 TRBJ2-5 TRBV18 TGTGCCAGCTCACCGGGGACAGCACAAGAGACCCAGTACTTC CASSPGTAQETQYF
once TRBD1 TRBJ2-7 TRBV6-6 TGTGCCAGCAGTGTGGGGGACAGGCTCAACGAGCAGTACTTC CASSVGDRLNEQYF